One and the same sample provided the 26 T cell receptor beta chains below, sequenced in a study of T cell changes during pregnancy in multiple sclerosis (dated by TCRdb to between 2018 and 2021). Library preparation employed the immunoSEQ multiplex PCR assay. TCRdb provides this immuneACCESS table in a form limited to in-frame rearrangements. Some clones are lacking; in checked studies, under half of them reflect an unresolved V gene, and why the rest are absent is not known. The sample table holds over 50,000 clones, of which about 86% were seen once. Of the sample, roughly 5% is held by the ten largest clones. Material: peripheral blood from another person, used as feeder cells. All receptors derive from a human donor whose cells served as feeder cells for cultures in a pregnancy study.

The chain recombines TRBV11-1 with TRBJ2-5, with 9 nucleotides matching TRBD1. Per germline, CDR1 SGHAT and CDR2 FQDESV (reference sequence). There are 14 residues in the CDR3. With V trimmed by 6 bases and J by 4 bases, 6 bases remained unmatched. CDR3 protein: CASRRDRDSETQYF. Here the CDR3 DNA reads TGTGCCAGCAGACGGGACAGGGATTCAGAGACCCAGTACTTC.

This rearrangement joins TRBV9 to TRBJ2-2, with no clear D. V gave up 2 bases and J gave up 0 bases, with 11 bases separating them. Germline loops: CDR1 SGDLS, CDR2 YYNGEE. The CDR3 extends over 16 amino acids. The CDR3 DNA reads as TGTGCCAGCAGCGTGATTAAAGGGTCGAACACCGGGGAGCTGTTTTTT. Translated, it gives CASSVIKGSNTGELFF.

The gene calls are TRBV5-1 and TRBJ2-1; 9 bases align to TRBD1. The CDR3 spans 15 residues. Germline V gives CDR1 SGHRS, CDR2 YFSETQ. Trimming took 4 bases from V and 1 from J; bases not matched to a gene: 3. The CDR3 protein is CASSLQGASYNEQFF. CDR3 in DNA: TGCGCCAGCAGCCTACAGGGGGCATCCTACAATGAGCAGTTCTTC. The full variable domain, with the rest looked up from reference TRBV5-1 and TRBJ2-1, is KAGVTQTPRYLIKTRGQQVTLSCSPISGHRSVSWYQQTPGQGLQFLFEYFSETQRNKGNFPGRFSGRQFSNSRSEMNVSTLELGDSALYLCASSLQGASYNEQFFGPGTRLTVL.

This chain joins TRBV29-1 and TRBJ2-7; D gene ambiguous. Trimming left V 5 bases short and J 2 bases short, with 13 bases between. CDR1 and CDR2 (germline): SQVTM, ANQGSEA. The CDR3 extends over 13 amino acids. CDR3 in amino acids: CSVIYYRAYEQYF. DNA for the CDR3: TGCAGCGTTATATACTACAGAGCCTACGAGCAGTACTTC.

The rearrangement uses TRBV28 and TRBJ2-5, with 11 bases lining up with TRBD2. CDR3 length equals 15 residues. V shed 7 bases, J shed 9 bases, and the junction held 13 bases outside the gene matches. Germline V gene sequence: CDR1 MDHEN, CDR2 SYDVKM. The CDR3 is CASTPSGGTLGAQYF. The CDR3 coding sequence is TGTGCCAGCACACCTAGCGGGGGGACCCTTGGGGCCCAGTACTTC.

The rearrangement joins TRBV2 to TRBJ2-1; 9 nucleotides match TRBD2. In germline, CDR1 is SNHLY, CDR2 FYNNEI. The CDR3 is 15 residues long. The V gene end was trimmed by 1 base and the J gene end by 4 bases; junction bases not matched to a gene: 2. The CDR3 nucleotides read TGTGCCAGCAGTGAAGGTAGCGGGGGATACAATGAGCAGTTCTTC. The encoded protein is CASSEGSGGYNEQFF.

The chain carries TRBV18 and TRBJ2-3; 7 nucleotides agree with TRBD2. The CDR3 loop spans 14 amino acids. Germline V CDR1 and CDR2: KGHSH, LQKENI. Trimming cost V 2 bases and J 4 bases; bases outside gene matches: 3. CDR3 nucleotide sequence: TGTGCCAGCTCACCATGGGCGGGAGCAGATACGCAGTATTTT. Its translation is CASSPWAGADTQYF.

V is TRBV15 and J is TRBJ1-2; 8 nucleotides agree with TRBD1. This CDR3 region has 15 residues. With 3 bases clipped from V and 0 bases from J, the junction kept 3 bases outside the gene matches. Germline lookup yields CDR1 LNHNV and CDR2 YYDKDF (reference sequence). The CDR3 coding sequence is TGTGCCACCAGCAGTTTGACAGGGGCTAACTATGGCTACACCTTC. Its protein is CATSSLTGANYGYTF.

The table lists this clone with a few counts. This sequence joins TRBV27 and TRBJ2-4; D might be TRBD2 (5 bases). CDR1 is MNHEY, CDR2 SMNVEV, per germline (reference sequence). The CDR3 has 16 residues. V was trimmed by 9 bases and J by 0 bases, leaving 18 bases between them. The CDR3 loop is CARRSREQKAKNIQYF. The CDR3 DNA follows: TGTGCCAGGAGAAGCCGGGAACAGAAAGCCAAAAACATTCAGTACTTC.

The chain recombines TRBV9 with TRBJ2-7; D gene unclear. Trimming shortened V by 0 bases and J by 3 bases, and 7 bases separated the two germline ends. CDR1 and CDR2 (germline): SGDLS, YYNGEE. This CDR3 spans 13 amino acids. CDR3 amino acids: CASSVDMDYEQYF. In DNA form, the CDR3 reads TGTGCCAGCAGCGTAGACATGGACTACGAGCAGTACTTC.

This clone was observed a handful of times. The rearrangement joins TRBV27 to TRBJ1-6; 12 bases match TRBD1. The CDR3 contains 15 residues. Germline V gene lookup returns CDR1 MNHEY and CDR2 SMNVEV (reference sequence). J was trimmed by 9 bases and V by 5 bases; bases with no gene match: 5. CDR3 residues: CASSVGTGGGSPLHF. For the CDR3, the DNA is TGTGCCAGCAGTGTAGGGACAGGGGGCGGTTCACCCCTCCACTTT.

The chain couples TRBV19 to TRBJ2-3; D possibly corresponds to TRBD1 (6 bases). The germline CDR1 and CDR2 sequences are LNHDA and SQIVND (reference sequence). The CDR3 has 16 residues. Trimming shortened V by 4 bases and J by 1 base, and 15 bases separated the two germline ends. The CDR3 DNA reads TGTGCCAGTAGTACCAGGGGAGTATCGGGCACAGATACGCAGTATTTT. Translated, it gives CASSTRGVSGTDTQYF.

The CDR3 loop is CASSRDRETQYF. CDR3 nucleotide sequence: TGTGCCAGCAGCCGGGACAGGGAGACCCAGTACTTC. V is TRBV11-2 and J is TRBJ2-5, with 8 bases identical to TRBD1. The CDR3 runs 12 residues. The junction had 1 base not matched to a gene; V was cut back by 5 bases and J by 5 bases. Germline V gene sequence: CDR1 SGHAT, CDR2 FQNNGV.

CDR3 amino acids: CARQGQEVSNYNSPLHF. The DNA for the CDR3 is TGCGCCAGGCAGGGACAGGAGGTCTCAAATTATAATTCACCCCTCCACTTT. The chain employs TRBV5-1 and TRBJ1-6; 8 bases are a match to TRBD1. From germline, CDR1 is SGHRS and CDR2 YFSETQ. V was clipped by 8 bases and J by 4 bases; unmatched bases: 14. The CDR3 consists of 17 residues.

This clone was observed a single time. The rearrangement joins TRBV5-8 to TRBJ2-5; D may be TRBD1 or TRBD2 (5 bases each). Germline lookup yields CDR1 SGHTS and CDR2 YDEGEE. There are 13 residues in the CDR3. Trimming shortened V by 4 bases and J by 4 bases, and 11 bases separated the two germline ends. For the CDR3, the DNA is TGTGCCAGCAGCCCCTGGGGGTTAGAGACCCAGTACTTC. It specifies CASSPWGLETQYF.

The V call is TRBV7-3, the J call TRBJ2-1; TRBD2 agrees at 8 bases. Trimming took 5 bases from V and 3 from J; bases not matched to a gene: 3. The CDR3 length is 14 residues. CDR1 is SGHTA and CDR2 is FQGTGA in the germline V gene. In DNA, the CDR3 is TGTGCCAGCAGCGGGAGCGGGGGCTACAATGAGCAGTTCTTC. Translation: CASSGSGGYNEQFF.

The rearrangement uses TRBV10-3 and TRBJ1-1; perhaps TRBD1 as D (5 bases). V was trimmed by 7 bases and J by 5 bases, leaving 11 bases between them. CDR1 is ENHRY, CDR2 SYGVKD, per germline. The CDR3 sequence is 12 residues long. The CDR3 loop reads CAIKTGGTEAFF. The CDR3 DNA reads TGTGCCATCAAAACAGGAGGGACTGAAGCTTTCTTT.

The gene calls are TRBV7-2 and TRBJ2-3; tentatively, D is TRBD1 or TRBD2 (6 bases each). This CDR3 is built from 15 residues. Germline assignment: CDR1 SGHTA and CDR2 FQGNSA. The ends were cut back, 4 bases at V and 1 base at J, with 12 bases in the middle. CDR3 residues: CASSSMGGGTDTQYF. DNA of the CDR3: TGTGCCAGCAGCTCCATGGGGGGCGGCACAGATACGCAGTATTTT.

The V gene is TRBV2, the J gene TRBJ2-1; D possibly corresponds to TRBD2 (6 bases). V dropped 8 bases and J dropped 9 bases, with 14 bases sitting between them. The V gene's germline CDR1 is SNHLY and CDR2 FYNNEI. CDR3 length: 12 residues. The CDR3: CASRGEVGEQFF. The CDR3 region has the DNA TGTGCCAGCCGCGGGGAGGTAGGTGAGCAGTTCTTC. The whole variable domain, remainder taken from reference TRBV2 and TRBJ2-1, is EPEVTQTPSHQVTQMGQEVILRCVPISNHLYFYWYRQILGQKVEFLVSFYNNEISEKSEIFDDQFSVERPDGSNFTLKIRSTKLEDSAMYFCASRGEVGEQFFGPGTRLTVL.

This clone has just a few counts. This chain links TRBV10-2 with TRBJ2-3; possible D gene TRBD2, 6 bases. CDR3 size: 13 residues. In germline, CDR1 is WSHSY, CDR2 SAAADI. V lost 6 bases and J 0 bases, leaving 7 bases between the germline ends. The DNA of the CDR3 is TGCGCCAGCAGACTAGCTAGCACAGATACGCAGTATTTT. It translates to CASRLASTDTQYF.

The chain recombines TRBV7-8 with TRBJ1-4; D call uncertain. There are 16 residues in the CDR3. In germline, CDR1 is SGHVS, CDR2 FQNEAQ. Between the trimmed V and J ends, which lost 3 bases and 5 bases, there was a span of 16 bases. CDR3 loop: CASSFGFGTVNEKLFF. The CDR3 region has the DNA TGTGCCAGCAGCTTTGGATTCGGTACAGTAAATGAAAAACTGTTTTTT.

The genes are TRBV28 and TRBJ1-5, with 7 bases that match TRBD1. The germline gives CDR1 MDHEN, CDR2 SYDVKM. The CDR3 sequence is 13 residues long. V dropped 4 bases and J dropped 7; count of bases not matched to a gene: 4. CDR3 sequence: CASSSPGGQPQHF. The DNA of the CDR3 is TGTGCCAGCAGTTCCCCAGGGGGACAGCCCCAGCATTTT.

This chain uses TRBV6-5 with TRBJ2-5; D is possibly TRBD2 (6 bases). This CDR3 contains 12 residues. The germline gives CDR1 MNHEY, CDR2 SVGAGI. CDR3 protein: CATAGMEETQYF. In DNA, the CDR3 is TGTGCTACCGCGGGAATGGAAGAGACCCAGTACTTC.

The rearrangement links TRBV4-2 to TRBJ2-1, with 13 bases identical to TRBD2. V dropped 5 bases and J dropped 4; count of bases not matched to a gene: 5. The CDR3 covers 16 residues. Looked up from germline, CDR1 is LGHNA and CDR2 is YNFKEQ. This CDR3 reads CASSSWTSGGYNEQFF. In DNA, the CDR3 is TGTGCCAGCAGCTCCTGGACTAGCGGGGGTTACAATGAGCAGTTCTTC.

The V gene is TRBV18, the J gene TRBJ2-1; TRBD2 agrees at 10 bases. Per the germline V gene, CDR1 is KGHSH and CDR2 is LQKENI. This CDR3 comprises 17 residues. V trimming: 3 bases; J trimming: 8 bases; junction bases outside the gene matches: 13. CDR3 residues: CASSPVSGRSMGDEQFF. CDR3 DNA sequence: TGTGCCAGCTCACCGGTTAGCGGGAGGTCAATGGGGGATGAGCAGTTCTTC.

The V gene is TRBV4-2, the J gene TRBJ1-6; D might be TRBD1 (5 bases). The CDR3 is 16 amino acids. Germline V CDR1 and CDR2: LGHNA, YNFKEQ. The ends were cut back, 4 bases at V and 7 bases at J, with 17 bases in the middle. CDR3 sequence reads: CASSPNTGTGNSPLHF. CDR3 bases: TGTGCCAGCAGCCCTAATACCGGGACGGGAAATTCACCCCTCCACTTT.